The rows below give T cell receptor beta chains drawn from one sample of a study of blood T cell repertoires in COVID-19. Generated by immunoSEQ multiplex PCR, the TCRdb table keeps only in-frame clones and is missing some. Of roughly 230,000 clones in the sample, around four fifths are singletons; the top ten hold under 4.5%. The sequenced sample consisted of peripheral blood. All receptors derive from a man aged 50 to 60 with acute or convalescent COVID-19. Both conserved end residues are part of each CDR3. Each record gives: J gene, D gene, clone size, V gene, CDR3 DNA, CDR3 protein. D genes are given only for firm matches. Clone size is shown for a subset of rows, as once, few, many or a class of expanded clone.

TRBJ2-7 | TRBD1 | NA | TRBV7-9 | TGTGCCAGCAGCCCAGGGACAGGAAGCTACGAGCAGTACTTC | CASSPGTGSYEQYF
TRBJ1-1 | NA | NA | TRBV5-4 | TGTGCCAGCAGCGACTGGAACGGGTACACTGAAGCTTTCTTT | CASSDWNGYTEAFF
TRBJ1-1 | NA | NA | TRBV5-6 | TGTGCCAGCTTCAGGGCCCCCCGGAACACTGAAGCTTTCTTT | CASFRAPRNTEAFF
TRBJ2-1 | NA | NA | TRBV11-1 | TGTGCCAGCAGCTTACCCGGGGGTCACAATGAGCAGTTCTTC | CASSLPGGHNEQFF
TRBJ1-1 | NA | NA | TRBV4-2 | TGTGCCAGCAGCCAAGGTACAACGAACACTGAAGCTTTCTTT | CASSQGTTNTEAFF
TRBJ1-2 | NA | NA | TRBV3-1/TRBV3-2 | TGTGCCAGCAGCCAAGAGGCAGGGAATGCTGGCTACACCTTC | CASSQEAGNAGYTF
TRBJ1-4 | NA | NA | TRBV6-5 | TGTGCCAGCAGTTGGAGGAGGGCCCCAACTAATGAAAAACTGTTTTTT | CASSWRRAPTNEKLFF
TRBJ1-2 | NA | NA | TRBV4-1 | TGCGCCAGCAGCCAAGTGAGAGGTAAAGGCTATGGCTACACCTTC | CASSQVRGKGYGYTF
TRBJ1-1 | NA | NA | TRBV4-1 | TGCGCCAGCAGCCCTCCCCTCAGGGGACGGTCTATGGAAGCTTTCTTT | CASSPPLRGRSMEAFF
TRBJ2-2 | NA | NA | TRBV25-1 | TGTGCCAGCAGTGAACCGGAACAGGATAACACCGGGGAGCTGTTTTTT | CASSEPEQDNTGELFF
TRBJ1-4 | TRBD1 | NA | TRBV3-1/TRBV3-2 | TGTGCCAGCAGCTACCCGGGACAGAATGAAAAACTGTTTTTT | CASSYPGQNEKLFF
TRBJ1-1 | TRBD1 | once | TRBV5-4 | TGTGCCAGCAGCTGGGATCCGGGACAGGGGACTGAAGCTTTCTTT | CASSWDPGQGTEAFF
TRBJ2-2 | NA | NA | TRBV5-1 | TGCGCCAGCCTCCCCGTATACAGGGAGTGGGACACCGGGGAGCTGTTTTTT | CASLPVYREWDTGELFF
TRBJ2-7 | TRBD1 | NA | TRBV7-3 | TGTGCCAGCAGCCCGACAGTCACAGGGGCCGAGCAGTACTTC | CASSPTVTGAEQYF
TRBJ2-7 | TRBD1 | NA | TRBV5-6 | TGTGCCAGCAGCTTTTCGGGACAGTATCCCAACGAGCAGTACTTC | CASSFSGQYPNEQYF
TRBJ2-2 | NA | once | TRBV19 | TGTGCCAGTACCCCGATGGCAGGGGTCACCGGGGAGCTGTTTTTT | CASTPMAGVTGELFF
TRBJ2-5 | TRBD1 | NA | TRBV5-4 | TGTGCCAGCAGCCACCGGGACAGAGAGACCCAGTACTTC | CASSHRDRETQYF
TRBJ2-5 | TRBD1 | once | TRBV5-4 | TGTGCCAGCAGGAAACAGGGGTCGGAGACCCAGTACTTC | CASRKQGSETQYF
TRBJ2-1 | TRBD2 | NA | TRBV7-3 | TGTGCCAGCAGCTTGGCAGCGGGAGGGGGATATGAGCAGTTCTTC | CASSLAAGGGYEQFF
TRBJ1-5 | TRBD1 | NA | TRBV18 | TGTGCCAGCTCACCTCGGGGACAGGGGGCGTCAAGGCCCCAGCATTTT | CASSPRGQGASRPQHF
TRBJ2-7 | NA | NA | TRBV12-3/TRBV12-4 | TGTGCCAGCAGTTTAGGGCACACCGAGCAGTACTTC | CASSLGHTEQYF
TRBJ1-6 | NA | NA | TRBV27 | TGTGCCAGCAGTTTAACCAGCTCCTATAATTCACCCCTCCACTTT | CASSLTSSYNSPLHF
TRBJ1-1 | NA | NA | TRBV7-5 | TGTGCCAGAAGCCTGGGACAGGGGGCAGGTGAAGCTTTCTTT | CARSLGQGAGEAFF
TRBJ2-1 | NA | NA | TRBV13 | TGTGCCAGCAGCTTGAGGAACAATGAGCAGTTCTTC | CASSLRNNEQFF
TRBJ1-2 | NA | NA | TRBV5-6 | TGTGCCAGCAGCTCTCAGGGGATAGCCGGCTACACCTTC | CASSSQGIAGYTF
TRBJ2-3 | NA | NA | TRBV29-1 | TGCAGCGTTGAAAGGAGCGACACAGATACGCAGTATTTT | CSVERSDTDTQYF
TRBJ1-1 | NA | NA | TRBV7-2 | TGTGCCAGCAGCTTCAGTGCTCGGGGGGACACTGAAGCTTTCTTT | CASSFSARGDTEAFF
TRBJ1-1 | NA | NA | TRBV6-5 | TGTGCCAGCAGCCTCGACAGAACGAACACTGAAGCTTTCTTT | CASSLDRTNTEAFF
TRBJ2-7 | TRBD1 | NA | TRBV11-3 | TGTGCCAGCAGCCCCCGGGACAGCCCTTACGAGCAGTACTTC | CASSPRDSPYEQYF
TRBJ1-2 | TRBD1 | NA | TRBV9 | TGTGCCAGCAGCGTTAACCATAGACAGGGAAACTATGGCTACACCTTC | CASSVNHRQGNYGYTF
TRBJ2-7 | TRBD1 | NA | TRBV5-6 | TGTGCCAGCAGCCGCGCCGGGACAGGGGGTATAAGGGAGTACTTC | CASSRAGTGGIREYF
TRBJ1-4 | TRBD1 | NA | TRBV9 | TGTGCCAGCAGCGCCCGGGACAGGAGCCCCAATGAAAAACTGTTTTTT | CASSARDRSPNEKLFF
TRBJ2-5 | NA | few | TRBV12-3/TRBV12-4 | TGTGCCACCGCTGCCAGGGGCGAGACCCAGTACTTC | CATAARGETQYF
TRBJ1-3 | TRBD1 | NA | TRBV29-1 | TGCAGCGTTCGGGTAGACAGGGACACCATATATTTT | CSVRVDRDTIYF
TRBJ1-5 | TRBD1 | few | TRBV5-6 | TGTGCCAGCAGCTTGGGGGACAGGGGGCTTGGCAATCAGCCCCAGCATTTT | CASSLGDRGLGNQPQHF